This T cell receptor beta chain is drawn from a study of CD8 T cells in ankylosing spondylitis. This clonotype was seen a handful of times. The TCR beta libraries were generated through quantitative 5'-RACE incorporating molecular barcodes. Each CDR3 protein is one row after TCRdb ran MiXCR on the 5' RACE reads. This table has 350,000 or so distinct CDR3 sequences, around 15% appearing once. Germline lookup yields CDR1 DFQATT and CDR2 SNEGSKA (reference sequence). V shed 6 bases and J shed 1 base, with 9 bases lying between them. There are 12 residues in the CDR3. Source material: blood, either unsorted or a sorted T cell fraction (not recorded which). The chain employs TRBV20-1 and TRBJ1-1; no clear D gene. This sequence originates from a male donor with ankylosing spondylitis or in good health (not recorded which). CDR3 residues: CSAPSENTEAFF. CDR3 nucleotides: TGCAGTGCACCGAGCGAGAACACTGAAGCTTTCTTT.